Given below is one T cell receptor beta chain in context. This entry is derived from a study of blood T cells in healthy people across ages. CDR1 and CDR2 from the germline V gene are MNHEY and SVGEGT. Between the trimmed V and J ends, which lost 6 bases and 7 bases, there was a span of 16 bases. CDR3 size: 13 residues. A second PCR of about 7 to 11 cycles used a sample-barcoded 5' primer and a J-beta primer mix. TCRdb itself ran the 5' RACE reads through MiXCR, one entry per CDR3 protein. The sample has 700,000 to 900,000 distinct CDR3 sequences, about 53% seen once. The sample consisted of blood. The chain links TRBV6-2 or TRBV6-3 to TRBJ2-7, with D perhaps matching TRBD1 (8 bases). This receptor was obtained from an older man in good health. The CDR3 nucleotides read TGTGCCAGCAGCAACGGACAGGGAGGGGAGCAGTACTTC. Translation: CASSNGQGGEQYF.